This section outlines one T cell receptor beta chain sequence together with its context. The antigen this receptor binds is unknown. It has no much larger one-base neighbor in the sample; base qualities were not kept. This sample was included in a study of blood T cell repertoires in COVID-19 (dated by TCRdb to the early 2020s). Looking at the study overall: Collaborator samples came from the United States, Italy and Spain and covered acute and convalescent phases of COVID-19. Sample metadata almost always included a de-identified subject ID, COVID-19 status, age in years and sex. Samples were obtained from the ongoing ImmuneRACE study (first 160 participants) and from about 1,300 subjects provided by 6 global collaborators. Where available, HLA class I and class II types were obtained from metadata supplied by the sample provider rather than from assay-based typing. The prospective study material was composed of cDNA or gDNA derived from T cells, B-cell-depleted T cells, or PBMCs. Deeply sampled blood TCRbeta repertoires from subjects exposed to, actively infected with, or recovered from COVID-19 were included in the dataset. A freely available public database, intended as a resource for researchers studying the immune response to SARS-CoV-2, is where the repertoires were released.

TCRbeta CDR3 regions were amplified from genomic DNA using the immunoSEQ Assay, a bias-controlled multiplex PCR. The original pipeline was this. Within the assay, amplification of reference gene primers was used to estimate how many nucleated cells each sample contained. Sequence reads were collapsed and filtered to measure the absolute abundance of every unique TCRbeta CDR3 rearrangement. Productive Simpson clonality was computed per sample as the square root of Simpson's diversity index over productive rearrangements. The source is immuneACCESS, and TCRdb retained only in-frame sequences with V and J called. Part of the clones is not carried over; for the studies checked, unresolved V genes explain less than half of this, and the remainder is unexplained. The DNA gave D and trimming, while V, J and clone size come from that table. Counted in this sample were fewer than 300,000 clones; around 90% of them appeared once. Roughly 1.1% of the sample comes from the top ten.

The investigation overall reported the following: The quantity of clinical and demographic metadata differed by source and by participant and was supplied without curation.

In the prospective study, participants were roughly 18 to 95 years old, resided in 20 to 30 geographic areas of the United States, and were enrolled through a virtual design. To assign participants to cohorts, the prospective study relied on clinical history that participants themselves reported in a screening survey and a study questionnaire. For ImmuneRACE Cohort 3, a participant was defined as recovered based on two consecutive negative NP/OP PCR tests, clearance by a healthcare professional, or resolution of symptoms. In the prospective study, whole blood, serum and a nasopharyngeal or oropharyngeal swab were collected from each participant by mobile phlebotomists. Prospective study participants could optionally give additional blood draws and questionnaires over an approximately 2-month period. Blood samples from the prospective study were shipped frozen or at room temperature prior to DNA extraction.

The cysteine opens and the phenylalanine closes a CDR3 of 14 amino acids. Only CDR3 DNA remains: 42 bases, in frame from the first base. CDR1 and CDR2 were assigned from the germline V gene as MNHEY and SVGAGI. V lost 6 bases and J lost 1 base; the stretch between them is 11 bases long. This receptor was obtained from a woman aged 25 to 39 who had recovered from COVID-19. The sequencing input was PBMCs or T cells enriched from blood (not recorded which). The receptor chain draws on TRBV6-5 and TRBJ2-3; 6 matching bases give a weak D call of TRBD1. The sequenced DNA: TGTGCCAGCAGACTCAGGGGCCGCACAGATACGCAGTATTTT. It is translated as CASRLRGRTDTQYF.